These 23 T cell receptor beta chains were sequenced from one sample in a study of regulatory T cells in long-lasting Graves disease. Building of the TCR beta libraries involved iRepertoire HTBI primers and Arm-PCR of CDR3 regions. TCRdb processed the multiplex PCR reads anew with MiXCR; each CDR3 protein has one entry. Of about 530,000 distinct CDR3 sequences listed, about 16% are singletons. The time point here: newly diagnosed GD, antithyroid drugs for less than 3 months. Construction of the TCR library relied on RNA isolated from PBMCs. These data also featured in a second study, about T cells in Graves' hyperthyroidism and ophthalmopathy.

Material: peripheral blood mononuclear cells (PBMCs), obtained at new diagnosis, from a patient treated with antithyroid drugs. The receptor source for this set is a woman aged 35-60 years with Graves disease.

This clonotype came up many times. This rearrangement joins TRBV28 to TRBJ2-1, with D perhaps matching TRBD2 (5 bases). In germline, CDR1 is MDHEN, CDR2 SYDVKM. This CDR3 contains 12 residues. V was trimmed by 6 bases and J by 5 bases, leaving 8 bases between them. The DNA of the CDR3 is TGTGCCAGCAGAGCGACTAACAATGAGCAGTTCTTC. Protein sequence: CASRATNNEQFF.

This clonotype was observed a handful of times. The CDR3 loop reads CASSEARGGGEKLFF. The CDR3 DNA is TGTGCCAGCAGTGAAGCACGGGGCGGAGGGGAAAAACTGTTTTTT. The chain couples TRBV6-1 to TRBJ1-4, with D perhaps matching TRBD1 (5 bases). The CDR3 has 15 amino acids. Looked up from germline, CDR1 is MNHNS and CDR2 is SASEGT. V dropped 0 bases and J dropped 8 bases, with 13 bases sitting between them.

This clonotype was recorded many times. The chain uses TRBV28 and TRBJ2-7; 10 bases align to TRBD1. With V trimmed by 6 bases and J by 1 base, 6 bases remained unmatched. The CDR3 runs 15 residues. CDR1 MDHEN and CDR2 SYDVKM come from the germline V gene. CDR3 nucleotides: TGTGCCAGCAGCTCCGGGACAGGGGTGTCCTACGAGCAGTACTTC. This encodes CASSSGTGVSYEQYF.

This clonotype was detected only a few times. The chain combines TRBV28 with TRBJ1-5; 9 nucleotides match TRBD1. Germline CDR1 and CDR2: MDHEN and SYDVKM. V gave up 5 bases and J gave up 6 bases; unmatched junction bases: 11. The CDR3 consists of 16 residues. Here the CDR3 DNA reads TGTGCCAGCAGTCCCCCCGGGACAGGGAAGAGTCAGCCCCAGCATTTT. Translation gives CASSPPGTGKSQPQHF.

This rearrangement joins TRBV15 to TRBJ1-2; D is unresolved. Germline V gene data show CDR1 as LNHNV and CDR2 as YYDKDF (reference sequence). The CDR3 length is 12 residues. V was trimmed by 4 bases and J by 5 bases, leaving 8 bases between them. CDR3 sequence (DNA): TGTGCCACCAGCACTGCAGGATATGGCTACACCTTC. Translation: CATSTAGYGYTF. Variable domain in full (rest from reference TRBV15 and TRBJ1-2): DAMVIQNPRYQVTQFGKPVTLSCSQTLNHNVMYWYQQKSSQAPKLLFHYYDKDFNNEADTPDNFQSRRPNTSFCFLDIRSPGLGDTAMYLCATSTAGYGYTFGSGTRLTVV.

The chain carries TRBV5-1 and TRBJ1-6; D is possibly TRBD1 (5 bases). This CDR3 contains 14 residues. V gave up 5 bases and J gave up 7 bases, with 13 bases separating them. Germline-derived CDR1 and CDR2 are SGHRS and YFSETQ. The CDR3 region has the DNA TGCGCCAGCAGTGATCGGGGGGTGAATTCACCCCTCCACTTT. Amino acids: CASSDRGVNSPLHF.

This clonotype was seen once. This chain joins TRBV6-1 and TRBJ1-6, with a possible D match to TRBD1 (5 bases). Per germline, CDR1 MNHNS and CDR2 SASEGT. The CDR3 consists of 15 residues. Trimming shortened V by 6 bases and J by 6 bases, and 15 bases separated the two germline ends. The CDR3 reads CASSAWGGGNSPLHF. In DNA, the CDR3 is TGTGCCAGCAGCGCCTGGGGCGGCGGTAATTCACCCCTCCACTTT.

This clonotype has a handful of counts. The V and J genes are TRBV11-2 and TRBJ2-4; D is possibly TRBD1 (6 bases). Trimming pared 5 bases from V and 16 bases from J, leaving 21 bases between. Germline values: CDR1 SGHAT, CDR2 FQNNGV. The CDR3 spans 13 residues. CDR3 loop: CASSPGVASTPYF. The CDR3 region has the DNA TGTGCCAGCAGCCCAGGGGTGGCGAGTACCCCTTACTTC.

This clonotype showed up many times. The DNA of the CDR3 is TGTGCCAGCAGCAATCCGGCGACAGGAAACACTGAAGCTTTCTTT. This gives the protein CASSNPATGNTEAFF. V is TRBV3-1 and J is TRBJ1-1; D might be TRBD1 (6 bases). The V gene's germline CDR1 is LGHDT and CDR2 YNNKEL (reference sequence). The CDR3 totals 15 residues. V lost 5 bases and J lost 2, with 15 bases in between.

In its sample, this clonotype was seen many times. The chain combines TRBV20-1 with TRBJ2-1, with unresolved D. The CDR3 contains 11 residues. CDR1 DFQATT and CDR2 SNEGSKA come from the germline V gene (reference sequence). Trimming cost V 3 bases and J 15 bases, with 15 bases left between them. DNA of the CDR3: TGCAGTGCTAGCTCCTCTCTGAGTCGGTTCTTC. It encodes CSASSSLSRFF.

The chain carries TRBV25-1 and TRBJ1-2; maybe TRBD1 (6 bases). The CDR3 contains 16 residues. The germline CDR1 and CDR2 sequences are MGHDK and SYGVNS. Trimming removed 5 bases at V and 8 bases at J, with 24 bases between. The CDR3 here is CASSPSGVDGTVGYTF. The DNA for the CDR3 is TGTGCCAGCAGTCCCTCAGGGGTTGACGGTACTGTGGGCTACACCTTC.

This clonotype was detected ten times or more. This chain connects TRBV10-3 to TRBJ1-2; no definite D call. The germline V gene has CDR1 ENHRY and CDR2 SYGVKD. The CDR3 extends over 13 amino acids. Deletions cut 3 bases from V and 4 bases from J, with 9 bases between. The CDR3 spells CAISEASLYGYTF. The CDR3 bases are TGTGCCATCAGTGAAGCCTCCCTCTATGGCTACACCTTC.

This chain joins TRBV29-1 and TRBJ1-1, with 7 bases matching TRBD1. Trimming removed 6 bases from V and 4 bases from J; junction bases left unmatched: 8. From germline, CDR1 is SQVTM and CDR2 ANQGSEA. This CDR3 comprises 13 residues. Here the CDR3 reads CSVARTGVTEAFF. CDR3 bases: TGCAGCGTAGCCAGAACAGGGGTCACTGAAGCTTTCTTT. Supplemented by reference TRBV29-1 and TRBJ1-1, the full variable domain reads SAVISQKPSRDICQRGTSLTIQCQVDSQVTMMFWYRQQPGQSLTLIATANQGSEATYESGFVIDKFPISRPNLTFSTLTVSNMSPEDSSIYLCSVARTGVTEAFFGQGTRLTVV.

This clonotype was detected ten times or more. This CDR3 is CSAREGHYEQYF. The DNA for the CDR3 is TGCAGTGCTAGAGAGGGACACTACGAGCAGTACTTC. The chain links TRBV20-1 to TRBJ2-7, with a weak D call TRBD1 (6 bases). Looked up from germline, CDR1 is DFQATT and CDR2 is SNEGSKA (reference sequence). This CDR3 spans 12 amino acids. V was shortened by 0 bases and J by 3 bases, with 6 bases between the two germline ends.

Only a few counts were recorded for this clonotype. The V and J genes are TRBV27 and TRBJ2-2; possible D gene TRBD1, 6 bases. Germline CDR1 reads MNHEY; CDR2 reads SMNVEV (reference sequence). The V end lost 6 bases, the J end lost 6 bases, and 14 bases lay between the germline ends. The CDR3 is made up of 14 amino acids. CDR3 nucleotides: TGTGCCAGCAGCTATTTACAGGGTCCCGGGGAGCTGTTTTTT. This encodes CASSYLQGPGELFF.

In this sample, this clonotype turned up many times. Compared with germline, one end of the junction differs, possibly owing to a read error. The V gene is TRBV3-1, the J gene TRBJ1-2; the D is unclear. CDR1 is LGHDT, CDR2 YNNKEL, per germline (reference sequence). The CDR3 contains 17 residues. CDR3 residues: CASSQGLGLEGYYDYTF. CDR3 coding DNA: TGTGCCAGCAGCCAAGGGCTAGGCTTGGAAGGCTACTATGACTACACCTTC.

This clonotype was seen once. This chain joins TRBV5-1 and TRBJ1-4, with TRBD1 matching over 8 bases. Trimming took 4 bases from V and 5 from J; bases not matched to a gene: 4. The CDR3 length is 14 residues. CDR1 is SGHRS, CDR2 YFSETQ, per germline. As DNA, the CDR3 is TGCGCCAGCAGCGCTCAGGGGGCAAATGAAAAACTGTTTTTT. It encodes CASSAQGANEKLFF.

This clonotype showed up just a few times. The CDR3 bases are TGTGCCAGCAGTTACTCGGGACTGCCGAGCTCTGGAAACACCATATATTTT. It specifies CASSYSGLPSSGNTIYF. The chain is built from TRBV6-5 and TRBJ1-3; D perhaps matches TRBD1 (5 bases). V dropped 0 bases and J dropped 0 bases, with 12 bases sitting between them. Germline CDR1 is MNHEY and CDR2 is SVGAGI. This CDR3 comprises 17 residues.

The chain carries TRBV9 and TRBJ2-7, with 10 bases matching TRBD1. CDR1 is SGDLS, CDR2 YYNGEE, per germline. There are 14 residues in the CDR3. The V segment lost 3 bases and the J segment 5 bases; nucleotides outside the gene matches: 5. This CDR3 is CASSAGQGRDEQYF. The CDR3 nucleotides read TGTGCCAGCAGCGCGGGACAGGGGAGAGACGAGCAGTACTTC.

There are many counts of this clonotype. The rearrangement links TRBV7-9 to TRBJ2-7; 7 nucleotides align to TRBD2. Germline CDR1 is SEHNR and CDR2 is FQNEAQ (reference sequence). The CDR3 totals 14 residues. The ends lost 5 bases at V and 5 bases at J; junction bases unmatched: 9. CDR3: CASSTGGAGDEQYF. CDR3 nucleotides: TGTGCCAGCAGCACCGGCGGGGCGGGAGACGAGCAGTACTTC.

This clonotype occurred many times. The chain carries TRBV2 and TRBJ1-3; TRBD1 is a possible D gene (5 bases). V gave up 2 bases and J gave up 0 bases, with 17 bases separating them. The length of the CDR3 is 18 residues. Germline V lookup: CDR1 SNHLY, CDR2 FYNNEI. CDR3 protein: CASSELVGPFVSGNTIYF. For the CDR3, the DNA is TGTGCCAGCAGTGAATTGGTGGGGCCCTTCGTCTCTGGAAACACCATATATTTT.

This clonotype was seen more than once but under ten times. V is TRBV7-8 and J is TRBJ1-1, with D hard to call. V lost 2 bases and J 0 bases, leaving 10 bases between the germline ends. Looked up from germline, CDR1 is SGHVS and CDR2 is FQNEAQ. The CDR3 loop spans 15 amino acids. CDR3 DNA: TGTGCCAGCAGCTTAACCCAGCAACTGAACACTGAAGCTTTCTTT. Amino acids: CASSLTQQLNTEAFF.

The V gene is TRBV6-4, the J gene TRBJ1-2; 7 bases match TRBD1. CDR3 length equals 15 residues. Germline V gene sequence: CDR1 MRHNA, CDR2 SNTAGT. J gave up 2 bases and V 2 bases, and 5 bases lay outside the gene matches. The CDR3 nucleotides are TGTGCCAGCAGTGACACCGGGACAGCAAACTATGGCTACACCTTC. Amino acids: CASSDTGTANYGYTF.